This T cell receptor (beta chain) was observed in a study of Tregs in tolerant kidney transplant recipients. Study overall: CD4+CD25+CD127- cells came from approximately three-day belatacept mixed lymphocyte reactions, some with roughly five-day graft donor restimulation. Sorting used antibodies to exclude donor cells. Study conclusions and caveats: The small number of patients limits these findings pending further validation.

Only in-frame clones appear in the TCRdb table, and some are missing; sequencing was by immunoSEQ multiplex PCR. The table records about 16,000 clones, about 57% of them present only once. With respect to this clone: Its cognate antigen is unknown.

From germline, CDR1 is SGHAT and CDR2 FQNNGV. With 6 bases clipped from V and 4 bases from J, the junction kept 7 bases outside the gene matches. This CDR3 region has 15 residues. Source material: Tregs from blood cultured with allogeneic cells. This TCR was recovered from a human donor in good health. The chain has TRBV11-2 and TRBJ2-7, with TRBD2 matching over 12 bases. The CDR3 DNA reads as TGTGCCAGCAGACGACTAGCGGGAGTTTGGTACGAGCAGTACTTC. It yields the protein CASRRLAGVWYEQYF. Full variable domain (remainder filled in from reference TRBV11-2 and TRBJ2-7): EAGVAQSPRYKIIEKRQSVAFWCNPISGHATLYWYQQILGQGPKLLIQFQNNGVVDDSQLPKDRFSAERLKGVDSTLKIQPAKLEDSAVYLCASRRLAGVWYEQYFGPGTRLTVT.